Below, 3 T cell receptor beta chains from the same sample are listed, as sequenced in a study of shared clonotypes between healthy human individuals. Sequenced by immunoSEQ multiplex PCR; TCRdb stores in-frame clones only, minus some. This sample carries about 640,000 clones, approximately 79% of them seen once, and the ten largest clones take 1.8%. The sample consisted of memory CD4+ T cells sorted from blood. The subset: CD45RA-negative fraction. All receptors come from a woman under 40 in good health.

The CDR3 DNA reads TGTGCCAGCAGCTTAGATCACGGGACTACCCCCCTCGAGCAGTACTTC. Residues: CASSLDHGTTPLEQYF. The V gene is TRBV11-2, the J gene TRBJ2-7, with 7 bases fitting TRBD2. This CDR3 spans 16 amino acids. In germline, CDR1 is SGHAT, CDR2 FQNNGV. Trimming took 0 bases from V and 6 from J; bases not matched to a gene: 11.

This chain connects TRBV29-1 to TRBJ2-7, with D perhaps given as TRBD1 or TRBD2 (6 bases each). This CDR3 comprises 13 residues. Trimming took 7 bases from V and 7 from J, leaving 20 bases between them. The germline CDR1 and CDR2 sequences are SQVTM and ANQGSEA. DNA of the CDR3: TGCAGCGCTGGGGGGCAGTTCCTCACAGAGCAGTACTTC. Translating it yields CSAGGQFLTEQYF.

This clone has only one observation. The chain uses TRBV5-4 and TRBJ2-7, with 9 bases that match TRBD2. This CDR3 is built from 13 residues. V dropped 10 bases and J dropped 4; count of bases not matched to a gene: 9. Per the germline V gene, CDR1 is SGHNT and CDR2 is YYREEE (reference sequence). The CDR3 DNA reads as TGTGCCGTCTCCGGCGGGAGGGGATACGAGCAGTACTTC. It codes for CAVSGGRGYEQYF. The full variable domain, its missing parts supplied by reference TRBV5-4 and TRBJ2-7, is ETGVTQSPTHLIKTRGQQVTLRCSSQSGHNTVSWYQQALGQGPQFIFQYYREEENGRGNFPPRFSGLQFPNYSSELNVNALELDDSALYLCAVSGGRGYEQYFGPGTRLTVT.